The clone carrying this T cell receptor beta chain has a handful of counts. TCRdb reanalysed the RT-PCR reads using MiXCR and keeps one entry per CDR3 protein. The repertoire consists of 400,000 to 450,000 distinct CDR3 sequences, with 16% occurring once and the leading ten covering less than 8.5%. Unmatched junction bases numbered 6, after V lost 2 bases and J lost 1 base. The CDR3 has 16 residues. Germline-derived CDR1 and CDR2 are SGHTA and FQGNSA. This entry is derived from a study of patients and donors after allogeneic stem cell transplantation. The chain is built from TRBV7-2 and TRBJ2-5; 8 bases line up with TRBD2. The sequence derives from a human donor who was either an allogeneic HSCT recipient or a stem cell or donor lymphocyte infusion donor (not recorded which). It is not recorded whose cells these are; they may come from a transplant donor. Input material: blood, either unsorted or a sorted T cell fraction (not recorded which). CDR3 coding DNA: TGTGCCAGCAGCTTACCCTTAGCGGGATCCCAAGAGACCCAGTACTTC. It codes for CASSLPLAGSQETQYF. Full variable domain (rest looked up from reference TRBV7-2 and TRBJ2-5): GAGVSQSPSNKVTEKGKDVELRCDPISGHTALYWYRQSLGQGLEFLIYFQGNSAPDKSGLPSDRFSAERTGGSVSTLTIQRTQQEDSAVYLCASSLPLAGSQETQYFGPGTRLLVL.